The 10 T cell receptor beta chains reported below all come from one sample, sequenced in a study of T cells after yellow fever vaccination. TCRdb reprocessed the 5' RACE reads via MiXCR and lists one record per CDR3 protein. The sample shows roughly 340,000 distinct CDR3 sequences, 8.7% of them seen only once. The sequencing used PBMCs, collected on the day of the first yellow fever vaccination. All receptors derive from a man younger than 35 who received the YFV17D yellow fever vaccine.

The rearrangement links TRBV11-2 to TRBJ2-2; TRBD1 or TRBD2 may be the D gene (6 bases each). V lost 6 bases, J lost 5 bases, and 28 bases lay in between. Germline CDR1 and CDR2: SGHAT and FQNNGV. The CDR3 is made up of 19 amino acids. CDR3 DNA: TGTGCCAGCAGTTATGGTCCTGGACGGGGGCGATGGGGGACCGGGGAGCTGTTTTTT. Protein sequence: CASSYGPGRGRWGTGELFF.

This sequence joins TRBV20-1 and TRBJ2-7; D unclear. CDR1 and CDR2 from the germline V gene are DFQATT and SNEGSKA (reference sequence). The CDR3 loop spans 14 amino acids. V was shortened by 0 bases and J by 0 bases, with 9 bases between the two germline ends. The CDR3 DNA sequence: TGCAGTGCTAGAGACGGAAGGAGCTCCTACGAGCAGTACTTC. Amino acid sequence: CSARDGRSSYEQYF.

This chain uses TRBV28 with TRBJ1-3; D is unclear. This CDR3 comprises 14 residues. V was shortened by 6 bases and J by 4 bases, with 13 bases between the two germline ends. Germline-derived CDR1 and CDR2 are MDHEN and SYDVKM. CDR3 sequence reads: CASRYSPLGNTIYF. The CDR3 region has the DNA TGTGCCAGCAGATATTCGCCCCTCGGAAACACCATATATTTT.

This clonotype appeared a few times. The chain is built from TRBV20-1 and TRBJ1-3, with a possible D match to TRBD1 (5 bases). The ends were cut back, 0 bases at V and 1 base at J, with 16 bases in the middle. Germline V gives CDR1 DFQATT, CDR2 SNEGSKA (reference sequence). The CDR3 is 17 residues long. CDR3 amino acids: CSARDPGRGGSGNTIYF. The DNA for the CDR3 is TGCAGTGCTAGAGATCCCGGCCGGGGGGGGTCTGGAAACACCATATATTTT.

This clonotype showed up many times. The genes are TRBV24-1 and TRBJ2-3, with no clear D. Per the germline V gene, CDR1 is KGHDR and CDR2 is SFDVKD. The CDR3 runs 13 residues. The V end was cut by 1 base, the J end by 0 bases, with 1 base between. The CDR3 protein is CATSDFSTDTQYF. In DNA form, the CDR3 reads TGTGCCACCAGTGATTTTAGCACAGATACGCAGTATTTT.

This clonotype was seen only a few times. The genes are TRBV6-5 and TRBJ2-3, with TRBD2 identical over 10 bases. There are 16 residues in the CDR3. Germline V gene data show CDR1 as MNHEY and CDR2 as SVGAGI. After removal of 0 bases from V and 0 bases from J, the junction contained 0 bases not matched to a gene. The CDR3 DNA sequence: TGTGCCAGCAGTTACTCGGGACTAGCGAGCACAGATACGCAGTATTTT. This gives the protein CASSYSGLASTDTQYF.

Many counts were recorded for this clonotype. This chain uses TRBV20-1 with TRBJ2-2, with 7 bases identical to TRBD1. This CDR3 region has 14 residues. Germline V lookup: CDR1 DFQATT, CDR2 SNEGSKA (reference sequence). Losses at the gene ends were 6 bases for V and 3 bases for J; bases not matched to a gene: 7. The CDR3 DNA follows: TGCAGTGCCCATGACAGGGTCGACACCGGGGAGCTGTTTTTT. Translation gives CSAHDRVDTGELFF.

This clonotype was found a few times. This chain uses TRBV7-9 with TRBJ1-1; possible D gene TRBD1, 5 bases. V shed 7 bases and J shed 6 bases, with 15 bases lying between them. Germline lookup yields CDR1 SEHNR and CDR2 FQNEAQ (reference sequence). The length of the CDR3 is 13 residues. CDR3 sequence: CASTPPVRAEAFF. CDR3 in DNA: TGTGCCAGCACCCCGCCGGTCAGGGCTGAAGCTTTCTTT.

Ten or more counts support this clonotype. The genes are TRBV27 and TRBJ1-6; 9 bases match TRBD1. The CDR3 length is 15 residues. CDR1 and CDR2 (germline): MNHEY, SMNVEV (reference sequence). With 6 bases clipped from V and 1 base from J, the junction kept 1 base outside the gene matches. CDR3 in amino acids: CASRDRGSYNSPLHF. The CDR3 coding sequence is TGTGCCAGCAGGGACAGGGGTTCCTATAATTCACCCCTCCACTTT.

DNA of the CDR3: TGCAGTGCTAGAGAAGGGACAGGTAGCTACGAGCAGTACTTC. Amino acid sequence: CSAREGTGSYEQYF. The chain carries TRBV20-1 and TRBJ2-7; 8 bases map to TRBD1. Germline CDR1 reads DFQATT; CDR2 reads SNEGSKA (reference sequence). The CDR3 loop spans 14 amino acids. V shed 0 bases, J shed 3 bases, and the junction held 4 bases outside the gene matches.